This T cell receptor beta chain is drawn from a study of blood T cell repertoires in COVID-19. Study-level background: Some COVID-19 samples were acute and others convalescent; all came from the United States, Italy and Spain.

CDR3 length: 16 amino acids. Trimming removed 2 bases from V and 5 bases from J, with 14 bases in between. As processed by the authors: Scientists estimated how many nucleated cells there were by amplifying reference gene primers. Generated by immunoSEQ multiplex PCR, the TCRdb table keeps only in-frame clones and is missing some. V, J and clone size reflect that table, while D and trimming were determined from the DNA. This sample has 150,000 to 250,000 clones, with approximately 82% found just once. The receptor's source is a human donor with acute or convalescent COVID-19. The donor label of this sample is uncertain. This chain links TRBV5-3 with TRBJ1-6, with D possibly TRBD1 on 6 matching bases. TRBV5-3 is sorted into the ORF group, with uncertain function. Sequenced: peripheral blood. DNA for the CDR3: TGTGCCAGAAGCTTTAGGGGCGGGGGGCATAATTCACCCCTCCACTTT. Translated, it gives CARSFRGGGHNSPLHF.